The rows below give T cell receptor beta chains drawn from one sample of a study of tumor-infiltrating lymphocytes in primary liver carcinoma. TCRdb independently ran MiXCR on the multiplex PCR reads; one entry per CDR3 protein. The repertoire holds 85,000 to 100,000 distinct CDR3 sequences, with 65% to 70% as singletons. The sequencing input was tumor-adjacent normal liver tissue. The receptors were gathered from a middle-aged man with primary liver carcinoma and hepatitis B virus infection. Both conserved end residues are part of each CDR3. A D gene is named only where the DNA matches it firmly. Some rows have no size entry. The others give once, few or many, or a class for an expanded clone.

j_call d_call v_call clone_size cdr3_aa cdr3_nt
TRBJ1-4 . TRBV29-1 . CSARGMGGNGKLFF TGCAGCGCCAGGGGTATGGGGGGTAATGGAAAACTGTTTTTT
TRBJ2-2 . TRBV6-2/TRBV6-3 many CASRNRGGTGELFF TGTGCCAGCAGGAACAGGGGAGGGACCGGGGAGCTGTTTTTT
TRBJ2-1 . TRBV4-1 . CASSRVSSGTGEQFF TGCGCCAGCAGCCGAGTTTCTAGCGGCACAGGGGAGCAGTTCTTC
TRBJ2-5 . TRBV11-2 . CANNSQSMETQYF TGTGCTAACAACTCCCAATCGATGGAGACCCAGTACTTC
TRBJ2-1 . TRBV29-1 many CSCWSGDNNEQFF TGCAGTTGTTGGTCTGGGGATAACAATGAGCAGTTCTTC
TRBJ2-1 . TRBV29-1 once CSAEDSSWRLDEQLF TGCAGCGCTGAAGATAGTAGCTGGAGACTGGATGAGCAGCTCTTC
TRBJ2-2 TRBD1 TRBV11-2 once CAGCFDRDRVGTGELFF TGTGCCGGCTGCTTTGATCGGGACAGGGTCGGCACAGGGGAGCTGTTTTTT
TRBJ1-2 TRBD1 TRBV4-2 many CASSQDIRDRGPTNYGYTF TGTGCCAGCAGCCAAGACATACGGGACAGGGGCCCGACTAACTATGGCTACACCTTC
TRBJ2-4 . TRBV4-1 . CPSSQDSGGSSPAKNIQYF TGCCCCAGCAGCCAAGATTCAGGGGGGAGTAGCCCTGCCAAAAACATTCAGTACTTC
TRBJ2-3 . TRBV11-2 . CASSLTGEADTQFF TGTGCCAGCAGCTTGACAGGAGAGGCAGATACGCAGTTCTTT
TRBJ1-5 . TRBV7-9 few CASSPSNQAQHF TGTGCCAGCAGCCCCTCCAATCAGGCCCAGCATTTT
TRBJ2-5 . TRBV12-3/TRBV12-4 . CAGSALAYEHYF TGTGCCGGCAGTGCACTAGCTTACGAGCACTACTTC
TRBJ2-2 . TRBV11-1 . CASSPDREGTGELYF TGTGCCAGCAGCCCGGACAGGGAGGGCACCGGGGAGCTGTATTTT
TRBJ2-7 TRBD2 TRBV11-2 medium-sized CASKAWVAGMHYEQYF TGTGCCAGCAAAGCGTGGGTAGCGGGAATGCACTACGAGCAGTACTTC
TRBJ1-2 TRBD1 TRBV28 few CASSRDSNYGYTF TGTGCCAGCAGCCGGGACAGTAACTATGGCTACACCTTC
TRBJ2-7 TRBD1 TRBV6-1 many CASTRGRGTYEQYF TGTGCCAGCACCAGGGGGCGCGGGACCTACGAGCAGTACTTC
TRBJ2-2 . TRBV11-2 . CASSLSPNAGELFF TGTGCCAGCAGCTTATCCCCGAACGCCGGGGAGTTGTTTTTT
TRBJ2-7 TRBD2 TRBV5-1 . CASSPNVLAGTGEQYF TGCGCCAGCAGCCCGAACGTGCTAGCGGGAACCGGCGAGCAGTACTTC
TRBJ1-5 . TRBV5-1 . CANKLGGGSNQPQHF TGCGCCAACAAGTTAGGGGGTGGAAGTAATCAGCCCCAGCATTTT
TRBJ2-5 . TRBV12-5 many CASGLVSGGAETQYF TGTGCTAGTGGTTTGGTATCCGGGGGCGCAGAGACCCAGTACTTC
TRBJ2-5 . TRBV11-2 few CASRRLEVWETQYF TGTGCCAGCAGAAGGCTGGAAGTCTGGGAGACCCAGTACTTC
TRBJ2-7 TRBD2 TRBV5-5 . CASGRGLGPSYEQYF TGTGCCAGCGGCCGAGGACTAGGGCCATCCTACGAGCAGTACTTC
TRBJ1-5 TRBD1 TRBV4-1 once CASSRRQGDQSQHF TGCGCCAGCAGCCGCAGACAGGGGGATCAGTCCCAGCATTTT
TRBJ2-1 . TRBV4-2 . CASSQDRGDEQFF TGTGCCAGCAGCCAAGATAGGGGCGATGAGCAGTTCTTC
TRBJ2-7 . TRBV11-2 . CASSLGGTLYHEQYF TGTGCCAGCAGCCTCGGCGGGACTCTATACCACGAGCAGTACTTC
TRBJ2-7 TRBD1 TRBV12-3/TRBV12-4 few CASSTGGLKDERYF TGTGCCAGCAGCACAGGGGGCCTCAAGGACGAGCGGTACTTC
TRBJ2-1 TRBD2 TRBV4-1 . CASSQGSREGRGEQLF TGCGCTAGTAGCCAAGGTTCCCGGGAGGGCCGAGGTGAGCAGCTCTTC
TRBJ2-7 . TRBV6-5 many CASSYAVRGYEQYF TGTGCCAGCAGTTATGCGGTCAGGGGATACGAGCAGTACTTC
TRBJ2-3 TRBD1 TRBV7-9 . CASSSGTETDTQYF TGTGCCAGCAGCTCCGGGACAGAAACAGATACGCAGTATTTT
TRBJ1-1 . TRBV11-2 . CASSSQRGGTETFF TGTGCCAGCAGCTCCCAGAGGGGGGGCACTGAAACTTTCTTT
TRBJ2-3 TRBD1 TRBV11-1 . CASSAAQGGQADTQYF TGTGCCAGCAGCGCCGCACAGGGGGGCCAAGCAGATACGCAGTATTTT
TRBJ2-1 . TRBV11-2 . CASSLGIRVAMGEQFF TGTGCCAGCAGCTTGGGTATCAGAGTAGCCATGGGTGAGCAGTTCTTC
TRBJ2-2 TRBD1 TRBV5-1 once CASGFKAGGTGELFF TGCGCCAGCGGCTTTAAAGCAGGGGGCACCGGGGAGCTGTTTTTT
TRBJ1-1 . TRBV5-1 few CASSFDGNTEAFF TGCGCCAGCAGCTTCGACGGGAACACTGAAGCTTTCTTT
TRBJ2-3 . TRBV21-1 . CASSNGNSGSTDTQYF TGTGCCAGCAGCAATGGGAATAGCGGAAGCACAGATACACAGTATTTT
TRBJ2-7 . TRBV28 many CASSKQGQSYEQYF TGTGCCAGCAGTAAACAGGGCCAATCCTACGAGCAGTACTTC
TRBJ2-3 . TRBV11-2 . CASSGPAAWDTDTQYF TGTGCCAGCAGCGGTCCCGCGGCGTGGGACACAGATACGCAGTATTTT
TRBJ2-5 . TRBV5-4 many CASSLDGRNGETQYF TGTGCCAGCAGCTTGGACGGGAGAAACGGGGAGACCCAGTACTTC
TRBJ2-5 . TRBV5-1 . CASNLSVGVETQYF TGCGCCAGCAACTTGTCGGTGGGTGTTGAGACCCAGTACTTC
TRBJ2-7 TRBD1 TRBV7-8 many CASRMDRGYEQYF TGTGCCAGCAGGATGGACAGGGGCTACGAGCAGTACTTC
TRBJ2-3 . TRBV12-3/TRBV12-4 . CASSFPSTGTLYF TGTGCCAGCAGTTTCCCGAGCACAGGTACGCTGTATTTT
TRBJ2-1 TRBD1 TRBV29-1 . CSVEGRDRGYNEKLF TGCAGCGTTGAGGGCCGGGACAGGGGTTACAATGAGAAGCTCTTC
TRBJ1-2 TRBD1 TRBV7-9 few CASSPGQGIYGYTF TGTGCCAGCAGCCCCGGACAGGGGATCTATGGCTACACCTTC
TRBJ2-3 TRBD2 TRBV2 . CASSDASGNTDTQYF TGCGCCAGCAGTGATGCTAGCGGGAACACAGATACACAGTATTTT
TRBJ2-7 . TRBV6-6 few CASSHTSGSYEQYF TGTGCCAGCAGCCACACGTCTGGTTCCTACGAGCAGTACTTC
TRBJ2-3 . TRBV30 . CAWRRGAQADMQYF TGTGCCTGGAGACGGGGGGCGCAGGCAGATATGCAGTATTTT
TRBJ2-2 TRBD2 TRBV11-3 . CASSLQVGAGTGELFF TGTGCCAGCAGCTTACAAGTGGGAGCGGGAACCGGGGAACTGTTTTTT
TRBJ2-3 . TRBV7-8 . CASSLAQVGRPHDTQNF TGTGCCAGCAGCTTAGCCCAAGTGGGAAGGCCACATGATACGCAGAATTTT
TRBJ2-7 . TRBV10-3 . CAISPGYPVWQYF TGTGCCATCAGCCCGGGGTACCCAGTATGGCAGTACTTC
TRBJ2-7 . TRBV11-2 . CASSLEFGTPSSYEQYF TGTGCCAGCAGCTTGGAGTTCGGGACACCCAGCTCCTATGAGCAGTACTTC
TRBJ2-7 . TRBV29-1 . CSGSGDKYEQYF TGCAGCGGATCTGGGGACAAGTACGAGCAGTACTTC
TRBJ2-5 TRBD2 TRBV11-2 . CASSSMEPAGGPKETQYF TGTGCCAGCAGCTCCATGGAACCAGCGGGAGGGCCGAAAGAGACCCAGTACTTC
TRBJ2-3 TRBD2 TRBV29-1 . CSVVAGGYTDTQYF TGCAGCGTGGTGGCGGGGGGATACACAGATACGCAGTATTTT
TRBJ2-1 . TRBV13 few CASSLGAREQFF TGTGCCAGCAGCTTAGGGGCACGCGAGCAGTTCTTC
TRBJ2-7 TRBD2 TRBV29-1 many CSVRTPGLPLGEQYF TGCAGCGTGCGCACCCCGGGACTACCCTTAGGTGAGCAGTACTTC